This T cell receptor beta chain was sequenced during a study of shared clonotypes between healthy human individuals. Study-wide points: Relative to their counterparts shared across all four donors, non-shared clonotypes exhibited diminished generation probabilities.

Profiled with immunoSEQ multiplex PCR; TCRdb holds only in-frame clones, not every one. The data contain about 2.1 million clones, about 93% of them seen just once; the ten biggest clones take up around 1.7%. The CDR3 contains 12 residues. The germline V gene encodes CDR1 SEHNR and CDR2 FQNEAQ (reference sequence). The V gene lost 6 bases and the J gene lost 5 bases, with 10 bases spanning the gap. In its sample, this clone was seen a few times. The antigen remains unidentified. The sample has other DNA sequences that encode this CDR3 too. It was CD45RO-negative cells, positively selected for CCR7, that made up naive CD8 cells, with terminally differentiated effector memory CD45RA+ cells excluded. All donors were Caucasian adults living in Nashville, Tennessee.

V and J are TRBV7-9 and TRBJ1-1; the D gene is possibly TRBD1 (5 bases). Material: naive CD8+ T cells from PBMCs. This clonotype was sampled from a man younger than 35 in good health. Some clones in this sample may be carry-over from other donors' samples. The chain's CDR3 is CASSRAGTEAFF. In DNA, the CDR3 is TGTGCCAGCAGTCGCGCAGGGACTGAAGCTTTCTTT.